A single sample gave rise to the 18 T cell receptor beta chains below, sequenced in a study of blood T cells in healthy people across ages. A J-beta primer mix and a sample-barcoded 5' primer were used in a second PCR of roughly 6 to 12 cycles. Via MiXCR, TCRdb re-called the 5' RACE reads, giving one row per CDR3 protein. The sample records around 1.5 million distinct CDR3 sequences, about 32% being singletons. Sequencing was carried out using blood. All receptors derive from a woman aged 25 to 45 in good health.

This chain joins TRBV2 and TRBJ2-1; the D gene is possibly TRBD2 (5 bases). V lost 8 bases to trimming and J lost 4 bases, with 15 bases between them. CDR3 length: 14 residues. Per germline, CDR1 SNHLY and CDR2 FYNNEI. Here the CDR3 reads CASLSGIGYNEQFF. Here the CDR3 DNA reads TGTGCCAGCCTGTCGGGGATCGGGTACAATGAGCAGTTCTTC.

This clonotype occurred a few times. The genes are TRBV29-1 and TRBJ1-1; no definite D call. V was shortened by 7 bases and J by 6 bases, with 9 bases between the two germline ends. The V gene's germline CDR1 is SQVTM and CDR2 ANQGSEA. The length of the CDR3 is 10 residues. CDR3 residues: CSGGSPEAFF. In DNA form, the CDR3 reads TGCAGCGGAGGATCGCCTGAAGCTTTCTTT. Variable domain in full (rest from reference TRBV29-1 and TRBJ1-1): SAVISQKPSRDICQRGTSLTIQCQVDSQVTMMFWYRQQPGQSLTLIATANQGSEATYESGFVIDKFPISRPNLTFSTLTVSNMSPEDSSIYLCSGGSPEAFFGQGTRLTVV.

The chain recombines TRBV5-1 with TRBJ1-5, with D tentatively TRBD1 (5 bases). The CDR3 covers 14 residues. V gave up 0 bases and J gave up 11 bases, with 15 bases separating them. CDR1 SGHRS and CDR2 YFSETQ come from the germline V gene. The CDR3 DNA reads TGCGCCAGCAGCTTGGACTGGAGGGACCAGTCCCAGCATTTT. Its translation: CASSLDWRDQSQHF.

This clonotype was picked up a small number of times. The rearrangement joins TRBV20-1 to TRBJ2-3, with a tentative D call TRBD1 (5 bases). Trimming shortened V by 1 base and J by 2 bases, and 16 bases separated the two germline ends. Germline lookup yields CDR1 DFQATT and CDR2 SNEGSKA (reference sequence). The CDR3 extends over 16 amino acids. The CDR3 spells CSARGNRIKDTDTQYF. The CDR3 DNA sequence: TGCAGTGCTAGAGGGAACAGGATAAAAGACACAGATACGCAGTATTTT.

This clonotype was detected a few times. This chain connects TRBV29-1 to TRBJ1-2; tentatively, D is TRBD1 (5 bases). The germline gives CDR1 SQVTM, CDR2 ANQGSEA. This CDR3 is built from 12 residues. CDR3 protein: CTGEAGVEGYTF. CDR3 coding DNA: TGCACCGGTGAGGCGGGGGTTGAGGGCTACACCTTC.

The rearrangement uses TRBV20-1 and TRBJ2-5; D remains ambiguous. The CDR3 has 15 residues. The germline V and J ends were trimmed by 0 bases and 3 bases, with 14 bases remaining between them. Per germline, CDR1 DFQATT and CDR2 SNEGSKA (reference sequence). The CDR3 reads CSARDGGRQKETQYF. As DNA, the CDR3 is TGCAGTGCTAGAGATGGTGGCAGGCAGAAAGAGACCCAGTACTTC.

The V gene is TRBV5-1, the J gene TRBJ1-4; D remains ambiguous. The germline V gene encodes CDR1 SGHRS and CDR2 YFSETQ. This CDR3 comprises 16 residues. The ends were cut back, 5 bases at V and 3 bases at J, with 17 bases in the middle. CDR3 sequence: CASRPSEWEANEKLFF. The CDR3 bases are TGCGCCAGCAGACCCTCAGAATGGGAAGCTAATGAAAAACTGTTTTTT.

DNA for the CDR3: TGTGCCACCAGCAGAGTCCCAGATACGCAGTATTTT. Protein product: CATSRVPDTQYF. V usage is TRBV15 and J usage is TRBJ2-3; D call uncertain. The CDR3 is made up of 12 amino acids. The ends were cut back, 1 base at V and 4 bases at J, with 3 bases in the middle. Per germline, CDR1 LNHNV and CDR2 YYDKDF (reference sequence).

This clonotype appeared a few times. The chain has TRBV28 and TRBJ2-7, with 7 bases fitting TRBD2. Losses at the gene ends were 6 bases for V and 0 bases for J; bases not matched to a gene: 8. The germline V gene has CDR1 MDHEN and CDR2 SYDVKM. CDR3 length equals 15 residues. CDR3 nucleotide sequence: TGTGCCAGCAGCCCTAGCGGACAAAGCTCCTACGAGCAGTACTTC. Translation: CASSPSGQSSYEQYF.

This clonotype was detected only a few times. The chain combines TRBV18 with TRBJ2-5; 10 bases fit TRBD1. After removal of 7 bases from V and 11 bases from J, the junction contained 16 bases not matched to a gene. The germline CDR1 and CDR2 sequences are KGHSH and LQKENI. CDR3 length: 15 residues. CDR3 sequence reads: CASWRSGTGEKEQYF. The CDR3 DNA is TGTGCCAGCTGGCGATCCGGGACAGGGGAGAAAGAGCAGTACTTC.

This clonotype has at least ten counts. This chain uses TRBV29-1 with TRBJ2-1; TRBD2 matches at 15 bases. CDR1 is SQVTM, CDR2 ANQGSEA, per germline. Losses at the gene ends were 7 bases for V and 2 bases for J; bases not matched to a gene: 12. The CDR3 sequence is 18 residues long. The CDR3 region is CSATSGLAGGLTYNEQFF. The CDR3, as DNA: TGCAGCGCCACATCGGGACTAGCGGGAGGCCTAACCTACAATGAGCAGTTCTTC.

The table lists this clonotype with many counts. The J gene is TRBJ1-4, the V gene TRBV20-1; D may be TRBD1 (5 bases). This CDR3 contains 15 residues. Germline CDR1 and CDR2: DFQATT and SNEGSKA (reference sequence). V was cut by 3 bases and J by 6 bases, with 17 bases left in between. The CDR3 loop is CSASARAGRDEKLFF. CDR3 sequence (DNA): TGCAGTGCTAGCGCTCGGGCAGGGAGGGATGAAAAACTGTTTTTT.

This clonotype has at least ten counts. V gene TRBV29-1 combines with J gene TRBJ2-1; D possibly corresponds to TRBD1 (5 bases). The CDR3 covers 11 residues. V was clipped by 7 bases and J by 4 bases, with 8 bases between them. Germline V gene sequence: CDR1 SQVTM, CDR2 ANQGSEA. CDR3 nucleotide sequence: TGCAGCGGGGGCACTTACAATGAGCAGTTCTTC. Amino acids: CSGGTYNEQFF.

The CDR3 bases are TGCAGTGCTACCACCGACAGGGGTGACTACGAGCAGTACTTC. As protein: CSATTDRGDYEQYF. This rearrangement joins TRBV20-1 to TRBJ2-7; 8 bases are a match to TRBD1. The J segment lost 3 bases and the V segment lost 4 bases, leaving 8 bases of the junction unmatched. The CDR3 spans 14 residues. Per the germline V gene, CDR1 is DFQATT and CDR2 is SNEGSKA (reference sequence).

This clonotype was detected many times. The CDR3, as DNA: TGCGCCAGCAGCCAAATGTCGGGAGCTGTAGATACGCAGTATTTT. Translated: CASSQMSGAVDTQYF. The chain has TRBV4-1 and TRBJ2-3; D is perhaps TRBD2 (6 bases). Trimming took 2 bases from V and 5 from J, leaving 14 bases between them. The CDR3 length is 15 residues. Germline V lookup: CDR1 MGHRA, CDR2 YSYEKL.

This chain uses TRBV6-5 with TRBJ2-7, with D unresolved. CDR3 length equals 14 residues. Germline V gives CDR1 MNHEY, CDR2 SVGAGI. Deletions cut 3 bases from V and 2 bases from J, with 11 bases between. CDR3 sequence: CASSYSDETYEQYF. CDR3 DNA sequence: TGTGCCAGCAGTTATTCGGACGAAACCTACGAGCAGTACTTC.

A few counts support this clonotype. The chain uses TRBV12-3 or TRBV12-4 and TRBJ2-1; TRBD2 is a possible D gene (6 bases). Trimming left V 3 bases short and J 6 bases short, with 9 bases between. This CDR3 is 13 amino acids long. DNA for the CDR3: TGTGCCAGCAGTTTCAAGCGGGCCAATGAGCAGTTCTTC. Translated: CASSFKRANEQFF.

The J gene is TRBJ1-1, the V gene TRBV10-3; D might be TRBD1 (6 bases). With 5 bases removed from V and 6 bases from J, the gap between germline ends came to 19 bases. CDR3 length: 15 amino acids. Germline V gives CDR1 ENHRY, CDR2 SYGVKD. Here the CDR3 reads CAISFSDKGESEAFF. CDR3 DNA sequence: TGTGCCATCAGTTTTTCCGACAAGGGGGAATCTGAAGCTTTCTTT.